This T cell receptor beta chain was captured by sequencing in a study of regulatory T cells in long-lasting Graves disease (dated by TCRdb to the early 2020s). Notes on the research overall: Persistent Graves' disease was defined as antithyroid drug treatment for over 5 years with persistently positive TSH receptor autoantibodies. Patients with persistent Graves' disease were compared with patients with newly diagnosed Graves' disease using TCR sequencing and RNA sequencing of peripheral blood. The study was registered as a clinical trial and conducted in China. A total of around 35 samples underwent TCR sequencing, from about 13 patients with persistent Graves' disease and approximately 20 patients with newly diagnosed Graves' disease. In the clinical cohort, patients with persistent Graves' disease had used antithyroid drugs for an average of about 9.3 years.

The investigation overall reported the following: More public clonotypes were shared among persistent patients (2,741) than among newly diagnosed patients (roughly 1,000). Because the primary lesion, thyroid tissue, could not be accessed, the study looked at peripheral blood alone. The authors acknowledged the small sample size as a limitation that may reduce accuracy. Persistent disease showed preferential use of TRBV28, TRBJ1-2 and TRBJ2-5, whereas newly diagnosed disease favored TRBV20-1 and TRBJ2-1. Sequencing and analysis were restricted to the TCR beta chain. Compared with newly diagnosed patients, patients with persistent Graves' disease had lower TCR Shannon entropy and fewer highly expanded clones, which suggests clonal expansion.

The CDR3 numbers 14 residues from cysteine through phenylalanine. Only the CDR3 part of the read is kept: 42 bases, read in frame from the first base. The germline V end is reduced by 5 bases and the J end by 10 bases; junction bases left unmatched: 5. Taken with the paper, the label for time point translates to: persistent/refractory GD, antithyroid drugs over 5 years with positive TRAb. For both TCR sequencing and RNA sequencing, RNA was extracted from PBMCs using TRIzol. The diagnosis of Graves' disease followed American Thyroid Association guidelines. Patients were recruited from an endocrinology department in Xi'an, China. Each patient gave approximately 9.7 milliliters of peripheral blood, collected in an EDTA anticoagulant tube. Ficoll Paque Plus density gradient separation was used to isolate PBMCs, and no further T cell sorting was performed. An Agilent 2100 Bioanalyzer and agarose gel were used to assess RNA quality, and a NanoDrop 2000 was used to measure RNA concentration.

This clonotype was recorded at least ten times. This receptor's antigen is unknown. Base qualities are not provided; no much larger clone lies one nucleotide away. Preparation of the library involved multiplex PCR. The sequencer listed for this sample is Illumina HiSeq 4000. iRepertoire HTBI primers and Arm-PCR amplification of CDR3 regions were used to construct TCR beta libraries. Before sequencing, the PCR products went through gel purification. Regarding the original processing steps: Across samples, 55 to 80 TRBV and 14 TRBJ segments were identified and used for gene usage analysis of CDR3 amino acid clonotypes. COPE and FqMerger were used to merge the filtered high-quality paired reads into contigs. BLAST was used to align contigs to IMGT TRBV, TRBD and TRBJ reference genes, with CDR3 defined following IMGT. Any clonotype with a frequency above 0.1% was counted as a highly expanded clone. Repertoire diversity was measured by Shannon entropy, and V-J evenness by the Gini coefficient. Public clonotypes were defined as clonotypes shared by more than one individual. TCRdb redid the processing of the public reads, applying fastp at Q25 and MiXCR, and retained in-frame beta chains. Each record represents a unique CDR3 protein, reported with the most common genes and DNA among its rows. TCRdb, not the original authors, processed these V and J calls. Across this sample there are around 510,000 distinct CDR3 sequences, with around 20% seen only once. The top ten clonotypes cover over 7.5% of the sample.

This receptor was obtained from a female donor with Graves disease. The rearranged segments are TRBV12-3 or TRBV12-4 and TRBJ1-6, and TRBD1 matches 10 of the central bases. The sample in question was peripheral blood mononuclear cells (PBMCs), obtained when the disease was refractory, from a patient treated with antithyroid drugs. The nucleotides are TGTGCCAGCAGTCGGACAGGGGGATTATCACCCCTCCACTTT. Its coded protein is CASSRTGGLSPLHF.